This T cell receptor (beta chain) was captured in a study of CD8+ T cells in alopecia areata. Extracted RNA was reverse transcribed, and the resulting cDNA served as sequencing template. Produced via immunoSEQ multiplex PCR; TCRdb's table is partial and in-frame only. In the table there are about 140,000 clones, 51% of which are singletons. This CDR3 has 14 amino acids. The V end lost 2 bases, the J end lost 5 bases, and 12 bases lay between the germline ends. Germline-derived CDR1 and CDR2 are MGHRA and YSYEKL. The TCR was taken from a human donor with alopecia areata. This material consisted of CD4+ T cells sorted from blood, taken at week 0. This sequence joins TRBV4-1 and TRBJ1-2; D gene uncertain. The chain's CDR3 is CASSQKLQAYGYTF. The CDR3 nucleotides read TGCGCCAGCAGCCAAAAGTTGCAGGCGTATGGCTACACCTTC.